The clone carrying this T cell receptor (beta chain) was observed a few times. The antigen is unknown. The CDR3 runs 17 residues. Looked up from germline, CDR1 is ENHRY and CDR2 is SYGVKD. V was cut by 0 bases and J by 3 bases, with 16 bases left in between. This record belongs to a study of cytomegalovirus exposure and HLA in healthy donors. Broader study findings: Based on reports, TCR beta sequences accurately predicted HLA-A and HLA-B alleles for most subjects. Within a later analysis, the majority of CMV-associated TCR beta chains appeared HLA-restricted.

A multiplex PCR was run with 60 Vbeta primers and 13 Jbeta primers. TCRdb's table, derived via immunoSEQ multiplex PCR, lists solely in-frame clones and lacks some. The sample has approximately 150,000 clones; 77% are singletons. The sequencing input was PBMCs. The J gene is TRBJ2-3, the V gene TRBV10-3; TRBD2 might be the D (7 bases). This clonotype originated in a male donor in good health and CMV-seropositive. CDR3 DNA: TGTGCCATCAGTGAGTCAAGGGGGGGACTTCGAACAGATACGCAGTATTTT. Translation gives CAISESRGGLRTDTQYF.